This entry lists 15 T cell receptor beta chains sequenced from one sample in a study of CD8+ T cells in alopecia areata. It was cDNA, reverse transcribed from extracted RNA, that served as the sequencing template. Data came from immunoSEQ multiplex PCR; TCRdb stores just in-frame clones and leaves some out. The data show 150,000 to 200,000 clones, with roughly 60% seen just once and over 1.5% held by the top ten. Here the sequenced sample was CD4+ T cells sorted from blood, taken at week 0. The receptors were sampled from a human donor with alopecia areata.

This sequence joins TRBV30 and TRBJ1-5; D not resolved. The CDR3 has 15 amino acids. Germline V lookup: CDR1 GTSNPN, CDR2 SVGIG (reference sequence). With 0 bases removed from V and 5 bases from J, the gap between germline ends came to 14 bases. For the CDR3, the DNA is TGTGCCTGGAGTGTTCCTGGCACCCCGGATCAGCCCCAGCATTTT. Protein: CAWSVPGTPDQPQHF.

CDR3 DNA sequence: TGCGCCAGCAGCCAAGATCAGTACGGGTCGACAGATACGCAGTATTTT. Its translation is CASSQDQYGSTDTQYF. The chain is built from TRBV4-3 and TRBJ2-3; D gene unclear. Trimming took 0 bases from V and 3 from J, leaving 13 bases between them. Germline assignment: CDR1 LGHNA and CDR2 YSLEER. This CDR3 contains 16 residues.

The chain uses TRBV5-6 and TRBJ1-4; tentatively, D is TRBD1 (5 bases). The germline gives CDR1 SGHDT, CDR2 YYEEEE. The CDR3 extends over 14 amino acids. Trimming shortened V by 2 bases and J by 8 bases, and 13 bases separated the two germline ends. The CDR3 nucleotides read TGTGCCAGCAGCTTCGGGGGGATGGACGAAAAACTGTTTTTT. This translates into CASSFGGMDEKLFF.

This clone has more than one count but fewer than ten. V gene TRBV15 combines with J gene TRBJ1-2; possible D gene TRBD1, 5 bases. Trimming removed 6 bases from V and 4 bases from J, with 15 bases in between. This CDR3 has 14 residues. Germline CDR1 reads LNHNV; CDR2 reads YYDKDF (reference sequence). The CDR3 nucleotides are TGTGCCACCAGTGAACAGGCGAATTCCTATGGCTACACCTTC. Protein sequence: CATSEQANSYGYTF.

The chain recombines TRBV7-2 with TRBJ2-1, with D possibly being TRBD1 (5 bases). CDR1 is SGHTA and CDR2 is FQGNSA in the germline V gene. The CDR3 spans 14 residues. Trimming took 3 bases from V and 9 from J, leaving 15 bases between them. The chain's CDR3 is CASSLGYRIPEQFF. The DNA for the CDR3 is TGTGCCAGCAGCTTGGGGTACAGGATTCCTGAGCAGTTCTTC.

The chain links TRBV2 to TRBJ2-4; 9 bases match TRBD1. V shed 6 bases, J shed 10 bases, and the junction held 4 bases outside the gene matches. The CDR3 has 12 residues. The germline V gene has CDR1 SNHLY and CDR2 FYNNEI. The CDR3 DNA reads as TGTGCCAGCAGGTGGACAGGGGAGATTCAGTACTTC. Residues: CASRWTGEIQYF.

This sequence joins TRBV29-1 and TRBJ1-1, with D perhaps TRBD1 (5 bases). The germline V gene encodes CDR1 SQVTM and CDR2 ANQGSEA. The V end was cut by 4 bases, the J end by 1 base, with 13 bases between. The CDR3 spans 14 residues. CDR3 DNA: TGCAGCGTTGTCGACGGGGCCAGGAACACTGAAGCTTTCTTT. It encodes CSVVDGARNTEAFF.

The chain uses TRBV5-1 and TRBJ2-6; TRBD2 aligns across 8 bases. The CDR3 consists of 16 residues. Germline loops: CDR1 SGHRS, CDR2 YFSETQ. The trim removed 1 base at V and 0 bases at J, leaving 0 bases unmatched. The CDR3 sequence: CASSLSGGSGANVLTF. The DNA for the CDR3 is TGCGCCAGCAGCTTGAGCGGGGGCTCTGGGGCCAACGTCCTGACTTTC.

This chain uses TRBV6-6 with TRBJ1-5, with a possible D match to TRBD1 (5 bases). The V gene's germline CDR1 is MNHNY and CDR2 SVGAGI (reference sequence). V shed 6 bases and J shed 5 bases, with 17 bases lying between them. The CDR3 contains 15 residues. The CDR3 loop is CASSQSLRADQPQHF. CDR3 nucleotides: TGTGCCAGCAGCCAAAGCCTCAGGGCCGATCAGCCCCAGCATTTT.

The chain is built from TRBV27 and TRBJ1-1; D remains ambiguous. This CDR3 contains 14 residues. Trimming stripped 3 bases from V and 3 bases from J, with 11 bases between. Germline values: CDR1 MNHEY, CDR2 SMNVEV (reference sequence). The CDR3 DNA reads TGTGCCAGCAGTTTTACGGTTGGCGACACTGAAGCTTTCTTT. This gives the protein CASSFTVGDTEAFF.

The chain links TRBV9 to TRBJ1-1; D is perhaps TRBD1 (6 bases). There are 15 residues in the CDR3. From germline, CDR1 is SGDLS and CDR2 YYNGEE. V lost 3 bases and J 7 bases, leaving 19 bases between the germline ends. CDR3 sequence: CASSGTTGGRLEAFF. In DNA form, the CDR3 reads TGTGCCAGCAGCGGTACTACTGGGGGGCGGCTTGAAGCTTTCTTT.

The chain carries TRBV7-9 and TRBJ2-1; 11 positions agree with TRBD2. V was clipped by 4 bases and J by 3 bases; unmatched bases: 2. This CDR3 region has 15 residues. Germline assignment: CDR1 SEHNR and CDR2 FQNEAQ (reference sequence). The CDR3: CASSSGTSGYNEQFF. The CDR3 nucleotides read TGTGCCAGCAGCTCCGGGACTAGCGGCTACAATGAGCAGTTCTTC.

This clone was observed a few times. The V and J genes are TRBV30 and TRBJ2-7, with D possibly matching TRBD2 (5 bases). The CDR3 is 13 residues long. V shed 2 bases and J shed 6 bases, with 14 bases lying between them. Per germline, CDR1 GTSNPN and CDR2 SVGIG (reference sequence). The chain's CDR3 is CAWSHSGSREQYF. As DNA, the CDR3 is TGTGCCTGGAGTCACTCGGGGAGCCGCGAGCAGTACTTC.

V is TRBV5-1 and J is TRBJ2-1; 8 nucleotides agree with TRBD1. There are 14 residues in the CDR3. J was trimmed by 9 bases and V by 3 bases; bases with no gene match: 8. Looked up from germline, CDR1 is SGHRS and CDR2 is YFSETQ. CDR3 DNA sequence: TGCGCCAGCAGCTCAGGACAGGGAGTCGGTGAGCAGTTCTTC. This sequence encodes CASSSGQGVGEQFF. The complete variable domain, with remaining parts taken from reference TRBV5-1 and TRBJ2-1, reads KAGVTQTPRYLIKTRGQQVTLSCSPISGHRSVSWYQQTPGQGLQFLFEYFSETQRNKGNFPGRFSGRQFSNSRSEMNVSTLELGDSALYLCASSSGQGVGEQFFGPGTRLTVL.

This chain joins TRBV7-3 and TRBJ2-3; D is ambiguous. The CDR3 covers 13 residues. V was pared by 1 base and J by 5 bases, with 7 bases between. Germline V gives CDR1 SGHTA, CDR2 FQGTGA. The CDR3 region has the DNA TGTGCCAGCAGCTTAAGTTCGCGAGATACGCAGTATTTT. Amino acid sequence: CASSLSSRDTQYF.